Here is one TCR beta chain with its context. Generated by immunoSEQ multiplex PCR, the TCRdb table keeps only in-frame clones and is missing some. The table lists around 140,000 clones, approximately 89% of them singletons. The data stem from a study of control samples from healthy donors and cancer patients. CDR3 length equals 14 residues. Trimming at V came to 2 bases and at J to 9 bases, leaving 6 bases not matched to a gene. Germline values: CDR1 WNHNN, CDR2 SYGVQD (reference sequence). This receptor was identified in a man aged 50-60 years with head and neck cancer. V usage is TRBV10-1 and J usage is TRBJ2-1; the match to TRBD2 covers 8 bases. The sequencing sample was made of PBMCs. The CDR3 protein is CASSESGSITEQFF. CDR3 nucleotides: TGCGCCAGCAGTGAGAGCGGGAGTATCACTGAGCAGTTCTTC.